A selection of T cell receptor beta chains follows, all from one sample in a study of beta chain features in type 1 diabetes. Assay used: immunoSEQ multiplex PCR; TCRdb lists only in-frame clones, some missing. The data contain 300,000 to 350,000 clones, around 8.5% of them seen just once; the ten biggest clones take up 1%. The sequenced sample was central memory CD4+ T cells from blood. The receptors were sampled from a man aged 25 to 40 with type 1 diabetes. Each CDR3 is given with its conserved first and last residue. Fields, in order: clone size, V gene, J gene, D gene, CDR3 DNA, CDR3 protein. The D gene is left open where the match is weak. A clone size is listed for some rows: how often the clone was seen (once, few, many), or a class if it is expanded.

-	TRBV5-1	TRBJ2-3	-	TGCGCCAGCAGCTTGGGGCGCGGTGGGGGGCCCACAGATACGCAGTATTTT	CASSLGRGGGPTDTQYF
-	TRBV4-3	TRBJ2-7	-	TGCGCCAGCAGCCAAAATACAGGGCTCGAGCAGTACTTC	CASSQNTGLEQYF
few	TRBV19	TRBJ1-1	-	TGTGCCAGTAGTACACAAAGGAACACTGAAGCTTTCTTT	CASSTQRNTEAFF
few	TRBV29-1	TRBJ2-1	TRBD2	TGCAGCGTTGCTAGCGGGGGCGACCTTTCCTACAATGAGCAGTTCTTC	CSVASGGDLSYNEQFF
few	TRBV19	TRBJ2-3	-	TGTGCCAGTAGTAATCTAGCGCCAGATACGCAGTATTTT	CASSNLAPDTQYF
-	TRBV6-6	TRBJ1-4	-	TGTGCCAGCAGTTACGGCCTGACTGGAAATGAAAAACTGTTTTTT	CASSYGLTGNEKLFF
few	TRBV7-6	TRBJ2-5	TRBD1	TGTGCCAGCAGCAAGGACAGGGAAGAGACCCAGTACTTC	CASSKDREETQYF
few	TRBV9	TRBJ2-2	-	TGTGCCAGCAGCGTAGGTCAGGCCCTGAACACCGGGGAGCTGTTTTTT	CASSVGQALNTGELFF
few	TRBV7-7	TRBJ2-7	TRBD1	TGTGCTAGCAGCCGAATGGTGACAGGGGGGGCCTACGAGCAGTACTTC	CASSRMVTGGAYEQYF
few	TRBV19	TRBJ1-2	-	TGTGCCAGTAGTGTCGCGGACAGTTCTAACTATGGCTACACCTTC	CASSVADSSNYGYTF
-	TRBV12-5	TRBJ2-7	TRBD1	TGTGCTAGTGGTTCCCGGGACAGGGGCCCTCGCGAGCAGTACTTC	CASGSRDRGPREQYF
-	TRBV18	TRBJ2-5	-	TGTGCCAGCTCCCAAAATCTACTAGTATCGGACGAGACCCAGTACTTC	CASSQNLLVSDETQYF
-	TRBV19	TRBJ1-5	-	TGTGCCAGTAGTGCCCTGGTAAGGCAGCCCCAGCATTTT	CASSALVRQPQHF
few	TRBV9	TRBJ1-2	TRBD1	TGTGCCAGCAGCGGGAGGACAGGGAACTATGGCTACACCTTC	CASSGRTGNYGYTF
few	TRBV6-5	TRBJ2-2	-	TGTGCCAGCAGTTTGAGGTCGGGCGCGGACGGGGAGCTGTTTTTT	CASSLRSGADGELFF
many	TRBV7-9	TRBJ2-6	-	TGTGCCAGCAGCTTATCAGGGTCTGGGGCCAACGTCCTGACTTTC	CASSLSGSGANVLTF